This T cell receptor beta chain was obtained from a study of blood T cell repertoires in COVID-19. For the study at large: Material from acute and convalescent COVID-19 was sourced from the United States, Italy and Spain. The analysed material was cDNA or gDNA that came from T cells, B-cell-depleted T cells, or PBMCs.

V dropped 7 bases and J dropped 8; count of bases not matched to a gene: 5. CDR1 is SQVTM and CDR2 is ANQGSEA in the germline V gene. CDR3 length: 11 residues. TCRdb's copy holds only in-frame clones and misses some; the assay was immunoSEQ multiplex PCR. This repertoire shows 370,000 or so clones, about 89% found once; its top ten account for under 1.5%. This clone was seen once. Among Cohort 3 donors, those recovered had two negative PCRs, clearance, or symptom resolution. The source of this sequence is a man aged 25 to 40 who had recovered from COVID-19. The sequenced material came from PBMCs or T cells enriched from blood (not recorded which). The V and J genes are TRBV29-1 and TRBJ1-2, with TRBD1 identical over 9 bases. In nucleotides, the CDR3 is TGCAGCGCCCGGACAGGGGCCGGCTACACCTTC. Translating it yields CSARTGAGYTF.